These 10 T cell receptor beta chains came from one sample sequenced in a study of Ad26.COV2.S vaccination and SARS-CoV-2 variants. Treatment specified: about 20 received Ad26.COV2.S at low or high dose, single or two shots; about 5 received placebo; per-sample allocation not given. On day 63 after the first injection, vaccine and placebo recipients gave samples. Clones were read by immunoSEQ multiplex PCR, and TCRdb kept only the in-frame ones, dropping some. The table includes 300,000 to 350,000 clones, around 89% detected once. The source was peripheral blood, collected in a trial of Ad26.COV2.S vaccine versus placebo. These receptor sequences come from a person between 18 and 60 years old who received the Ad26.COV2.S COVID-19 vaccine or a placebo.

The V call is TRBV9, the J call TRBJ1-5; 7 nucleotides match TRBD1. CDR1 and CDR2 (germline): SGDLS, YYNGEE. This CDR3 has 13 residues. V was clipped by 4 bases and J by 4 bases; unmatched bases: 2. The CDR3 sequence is CASSPGGNQPQHF. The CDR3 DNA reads TGTGCCAGCAGCCCAGGGGGAAATCAGCCCCAGCATTTT. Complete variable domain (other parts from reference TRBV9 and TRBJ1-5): DSGVTQTPKHLITATGQRVTLRCSPRSGDLSVYWYQQSLDQGLQFLIQYYNGEERAKGNILERFSAQQFPDLHSELNLSSLELGDSALYFCASSPGGNQPQHFGDGTRLSIL.

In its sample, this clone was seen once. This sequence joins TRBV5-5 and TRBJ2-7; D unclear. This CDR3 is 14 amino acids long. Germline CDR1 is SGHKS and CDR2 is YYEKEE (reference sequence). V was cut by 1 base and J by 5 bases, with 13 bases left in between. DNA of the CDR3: TGTGCCAGCAGCTTGTATATAGGGCTTAACGAGCAGTACTTC. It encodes CASSLYIGLNEQYF.

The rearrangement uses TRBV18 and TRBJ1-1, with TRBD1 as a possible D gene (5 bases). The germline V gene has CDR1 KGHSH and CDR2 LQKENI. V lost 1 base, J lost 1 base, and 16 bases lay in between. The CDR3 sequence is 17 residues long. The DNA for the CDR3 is TGTGCCAGCTCACCACTGGGGCCCCCCGCAGGGAACACTGAAGCTTTCTTT. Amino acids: CASSPLGPPAGNTEAFF.

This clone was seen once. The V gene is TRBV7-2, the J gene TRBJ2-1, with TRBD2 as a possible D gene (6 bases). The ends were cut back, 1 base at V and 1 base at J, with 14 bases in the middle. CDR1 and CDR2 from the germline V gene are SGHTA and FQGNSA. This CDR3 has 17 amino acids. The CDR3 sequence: CASSLGGPGLSYNEQFF. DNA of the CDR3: TGTGCCAGCAGCTTAGGTGGACCGGGACTTTCCTACAATGAGCAGTTCTTC.

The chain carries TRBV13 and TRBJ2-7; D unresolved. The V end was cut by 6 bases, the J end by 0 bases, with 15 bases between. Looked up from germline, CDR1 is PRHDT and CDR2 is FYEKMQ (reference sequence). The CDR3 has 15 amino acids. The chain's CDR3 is CASSLRFGPSYEQYF. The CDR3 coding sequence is TGTGCCAGCAGTCTCCGTTTTGGACCCTCCTACGAGCAGTACTTC.

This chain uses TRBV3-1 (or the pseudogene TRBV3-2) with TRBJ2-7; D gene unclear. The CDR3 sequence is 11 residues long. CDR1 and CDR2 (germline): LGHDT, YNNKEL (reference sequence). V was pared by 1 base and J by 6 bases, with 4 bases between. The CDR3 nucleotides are TGTGCCAGCAGCCAAGCCGGCGAGCAGTACTTC. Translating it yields CASSQAGEQYF.

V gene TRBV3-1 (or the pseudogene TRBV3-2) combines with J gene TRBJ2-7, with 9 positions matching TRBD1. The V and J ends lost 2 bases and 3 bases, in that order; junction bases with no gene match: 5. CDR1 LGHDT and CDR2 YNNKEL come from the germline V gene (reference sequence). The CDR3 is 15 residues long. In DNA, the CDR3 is TGTGCCAGCAGCCAATCCGGGACAGGGAGCTACGAGCAGTACTTC. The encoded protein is CASSQSGTGSYEQYF.

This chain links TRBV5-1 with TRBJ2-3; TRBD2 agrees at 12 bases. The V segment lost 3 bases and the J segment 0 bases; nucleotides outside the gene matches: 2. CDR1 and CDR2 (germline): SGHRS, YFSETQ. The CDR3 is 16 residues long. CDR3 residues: CASSSGLAGSTDTQYF. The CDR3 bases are TGCGCCAGCAGCTCTGGACTAGCGGGAAGCACAGATACGCAGTATTTT.

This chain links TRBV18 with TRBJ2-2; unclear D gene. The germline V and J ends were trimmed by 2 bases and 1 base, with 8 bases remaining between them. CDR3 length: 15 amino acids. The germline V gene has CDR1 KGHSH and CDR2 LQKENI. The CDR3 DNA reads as TGTGCCAGCTCACCAGAACCCTTGAACACCGGGGAGCTGTTTTTT. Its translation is CASSPEPLNTGELFF.

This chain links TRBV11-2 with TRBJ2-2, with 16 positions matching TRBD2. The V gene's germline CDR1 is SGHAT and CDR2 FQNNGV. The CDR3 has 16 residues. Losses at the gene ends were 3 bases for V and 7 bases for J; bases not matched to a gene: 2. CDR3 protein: CASSLGLAGGYGELFF. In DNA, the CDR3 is TGTGCCAGCAGCTTGGGACTAGCGGGAGGGTACGGGGAGCTGTTTTTT.